The present T cell receptor (beta chain) was sequenced within a study of T cells in Graves' hyperthyroidism and ophthalmopathy (dated by TCRdb to about 2019). Some background on the complete study: Peripheral blood was sampled at the time of initial diagnosis, prior to any treatment. To identify TCR V-J signatures that set the groups apart, the researchers used a discovery cohort of 100 patients, made up of fewer than 50 with Graves' ophthalmopathy and 57 with stable Graves' hyperthyroidism. Prospective prediction of ophthalmopathy was tested in an independent validation cohort consisting of fewer than 20 hyperthyroidism patients and some 15 patients who later progressed to ophthalmopathy. The roughly 90 discovery patients were divided at random into training and test sets in a 7:3 ratio. In addition, the study compared T-cell repertoires in thyroid tissue and in blood from a handful of Graves' hyperthyroidism patients. After blood sampling, hyperthyroidism patients were treated with methimazole at a starting dose of 30 mg daily, and ophthalmopathy patients were treated with high-dose intravenous methylprednisolone. The paper reports TCR Vbeta CDR3 sequencing of fewer than 150 peripheral blood samples: under 45 ophthalmopathy, approximately 74 hyperthyroidism and around 17 progressor patients. Results and caveats for the whole study, not just this receptor: No statistical method was used to set the sample size in advance, and investigators knew the group allocation. In validation, the model predicted progression to ophthalmopathy with over 60% sensitivity and about 73% specificity, a median of approximately 6.5 months before onset. In cross-validation, a model built on a 13 V-J signature told ophthalmopathy apart from stable hyperthyroidism with over 85% sensitivity and approximately 84% specificity, and in testing the same model reached 80%/75%. Most expanded thyroid clonotypes (frequency above 0.001) were also detected in blood, suggesting blood repertoires may reflect thyroid immune responses.

As regards this clonotype: This clone's antigen is unknown. One base away there is no much larger clone; base qualities are not given.

Hyperthyroidism patients were aged 18 to 65 years and newly diagnosed, with disease duration of less than 2 months. Any patient with an uncontrolled infection, another autoimmune disease, pregnancy or lactation was excluded. Diagnoses relied on clinical symptoms, serum thyroxine and TRAb, thyroid ultrasound and orbital computed tomography. For progressor patients, blood was drawn at the first diagnosis of hyperthyroidism, before any ophthalmopathy symptoms had appeared. PBMCs were separated from 10 ml of fresh peripheral blood using Ficoll-Paque density gradient centrifugation. Progressor patients were defined as those initially diagnosed with Graves' hyperthyroidism in whom ophthalmopathy developed during follow-up. Total RNA was extracted using Trizol reagent, and RNA quality was assessed on an Agilent 2100 Bioanalyzer. The TCR beta CDR3 regions were amplified from RNA transcripts. For the first round of RT-PCR on the TCR CDR3, the HTBI primer set was used together with the Qiagen OneStep RT-PCR kit. A second multiplex PCR round built the libraries, followed by size selection and purification. Sequencing of the libraries was done on an Illumina HiSeq2000 using paired-end 100 bp reads. Under the source paper's analysis protocol: Raw data were processed with SOAPnuke, discarding reads with adapters, uncalled bases, mean Phred below 15, or no exact constant-primer or identifier match. High-quality paired reads were merged using COPE v1.2.5, and each unique nucleotide sequence was defined as a clonotype. Clonotypes were aligned to IMGT TRBV, TRBD and TRBJ reference segments using MiTCR v1.1. The analysis included only V-J combinations with a frequency above 0.0001, which together covered around 99% of the repertoires. The TCS score was defined as the ratio of F50 (clonal expansion) to E x V (chaos), calculated using BLOSUM62-based TCRdist between CDR3 peptides within each V-J. Welch's t-statistics and random forest reduced fewer than 600 V-J features to 10 to 15, which were used in a naive Bayes classifier (R e1071). Clones were called with MiXCR by TCRdb after fastp trimmed the public reads at Q25, and only in-frame beta chains were retained. Each record represents a unique CDR3 protein, reported with the most common genes and DNA among its rows. What appears here as the V and J calls and clone size reflects TCRdb's work, not the paper's. A total of under 300,000 distinct CDR3 sequences appear in this sample, 13% of them only once. Of the sample, roughly 7.5% is held by the ten largest clones.

CDR1 is given as SGHAT and CDR2 as FQDESV, both from the germline V gene (reference sequence). The CDR3, cysteine through phenylalanine, is 15 amino acids long. The sequence is cut down to CDR3 DNA, 45 bases in frame from base 1. Ends trimmed: V by 7 bases, J by 5 bases; bases unmatched to a gene: 9. This receptor was obtained from a woman aged 25 to 39 with Graves' hyperthyroidism that later progressed to Graves' ophthalmopathy. The sample consisted of blood. In this chain, TRBV11-1 is recombined with TRBJ1-1, with 11 bases matching TRBD1. CDR3 protein: CASIPDRGLWTEAFF. At the DNA level, the sequence is TGTGCCAGCATCCCGGACAGGGGGCTATGGACTGAAGCTTTCTTT.